This T cell receptor (beta chain) was obtained from a study of T-cell memory formation after mild COVID-19. The study, taken as a whole, reports: Pre-infection memory carried some responding clones, suggesting that cross-reactive memory joined.

Turning to this clonotype: Antigen: not known.

The TCR alpha and TCR beta cDNA libraries, bearing sample barcodes and UMIs, were generated by 5'RACE using constant-segment primers. TCRdb independently ran MiXCR on the 5' RACE reads; one entry per CDR3 protein. This table has roughly 150,000 distinct CDR3 sequences, 13% to 15% appearing once. Germline CDR1 KGHDR, CDR2 SFDVKD. This CDR3 spans 12 amino acids. Trimming pared 6 bases from V and 4 bases from J, leaving 8 bases between. The specimen was PBMCs or a T cell subset sorted from them (not recorded which). The V gene is TRBV24-1, the J gene TRBJ2-5; D gene ambiguous. The clonotype originates from an adult woman who had mild COVID-19 (a few samples of this study predate the infection). Cell type and time point are not known. The CDR3 nucleotides are TGTGCCACCAGTCGGACGGGAGAGACCCAGTACTTC. It is translated as CATSRTGETQYF.